This T cell receptor (beta chain) was retrieved from a study of shared clonotypes between healthy human individuals. The study, taken as a whole, reports: Blood was the sole source, and tissue repertoires probably differ. The study found about 5% of naive CD4 clonotypes shared across a handful of donors. The study generally estimated greater richness for naive than memory subsets. Rarefaction gave evidence that sorted-subset sequencing remained incomplete despite large depth.

On this clone itself: What it binds is unknown.

The J segment lost 7 bases and the V segment lost 1 base, leaving 6 bases of the junction unmatched. The CDR3 is 15 residues long. The germline CDR1 and CDR2 sequences are SGHNT and YYREEE (reference sequence). Assay: immunoSEQ multiplex PCR; the TCRdb copy retains only in-frame clones and omits some. This table has about 2.5 million clones, about 90% appearing once. The gene calls are TRBV5-4 and TRBJ2-1; 9 positions agree with TRBD1. The sequence derives from a man aged 18 to 30 in good health. Some clones in this sample may be carry-over from other donors' samples. Sequenced sample: naive CD4+ T cells from PBMCs. Subset indicated: CD45RA+ positively selected. CDR3 residues: CASSLMGQGLNEQFF. The CDR3 DNA is TGTGCCAGCAGCTTGATGGGACAGGGCTTGAATGAGCAGTTCTTC.